Each of the 14 T cell receptor beta chains below was sequenced from the same sample in a study of CD8 T cells in ankylosing spondylitis (dated by TCRdb to 2016 to 2017). Receptors were amplified or captured by 5' RACE. This sample was sequenced with an Illumina HiSeq 2500. The public reads were reanalyzed by TCRdb: fastp trimming at Q25, MiXCR alignment, in-frame beta chains only. CDR3 protein sequences are deduplicated, and each keeps its most common genes and DNA. The sample table shows about 140,000 distinct CDR3 sequences, and about an eighth are seen once. The ten largest clonotypes hold 4.1% of the sample. Sequencing input: blood, either unsorted or a sorted T cell fraction (not recorded which). All receptors derive from a female donor with ankylosing spondylitis or in good health (not recorded which).

This clonotype was seen many times. The V call is TRBV20-1, the J call TRBJ2-5; 10 nucleotides align to TRBD1. With V trimmed by 0 bases and J by 4 bases, 2 bases remained unmatched. This CDR3 contains 14 residues. Germline V CDR1 and CDR2: DFQATT, SNEGSKA (reference sequence). This CDR3 reads CSAREGDRGETQYF. The DNA of the CDR3 is TGCAGTGCTAGAGAGGGGGACAGGGGAGAGACCCAGTACTTC.

This clonotype was counted many times. J is TRBJ2-3 and V is TRBV19; D call uncertain. There are 12 residues in the CDR3. Trimming left V 6 bases short and J 2 bases short, with 6 bases between. CDR1 is LNHDA and CDR2 is SQIVND in the germline V gene (reference sequence). In DNA, the CDR3 is TGTGCCAGTAGACAGTCCACAGATACGCAGTATTTT. This gives the protein CASRQSTDTQYF.

Ten or more counts support this clonotype. The germline gene is not matched at one end of the junction; a read error may be the cause. The chain combines TRBV29-1 with TRBJ1-1, with D perhaps TRBD1 (5 bases). Germline lookup yields CDR1 SQVTM and CDR2 ANQGSEA. CDR3 length equals 16 residues. The CDR3 reads CSVRVPGLKFNSEAFF. The CDR3, as DNA: TGCAGCGTTCGAGTCCCGGGGCTCAAGTTTAACAGTGAAGCTTTCTTT.

This clonotype was counted at least ten times. The chain uses TRBV20-1 and TRBJ1-5, with D maybe TRBD1 (5 bases). The germline gives CDR1 DFQATT, CDR2 SNEGSKA (reference sequence). The CDR3 is 13 amino acids. V shed 3 bases and J shed 5 bases, with 11 bases lying between them. CDR3 in amino acids: CSASGGSDQPQHF. The CDR3 coding sequence is TGCAGTGCTAGCGGGGGAAGCGATCAGCCCCAGCATTTT.

This clonotype came up many times. The chain couples TRBV7-2 to TRBJ1-6, with D uncertain. Germline values: CDR1 SGHTA, CDR2 FQGNSA. The CDR3 runs to 16 residues. Trimming left V 1 base short and J 0 bases short, with 7 bases between. CDR3 in DNA: TGTGCCAGCAGCTTAGAACGGAGCTCCTATAATTCACCCCTCCACTTT. Translated: CASSLERSSYNSPLHF.

This clonotype was seen ten or more times. This sequence joins TRBV5-1 and TRBJ2-3; D is uncertain. The V gene's germline CDR1 is SGHRS and CDR2 YFSETQ. The CDR3 contains 13 residues. V gave up 6 bases and J gave up 8 bases, with 16 bases separating them. The CDR3 loop reads CASKERSIGTQYF. The CDR3 nucleotides read TGCGCCAGCAAAGAGCGATCCATCGGTACGCAGTATTTT.

This clonotype was observed at least ten times. CDR3 loop: CSAPHGRGYGYTF. The CDR3 nucleotides are TGCAGTGCTCCTCACGGGCGCGGCTATGGCTACACCTTC. This chain uses TRBV20-1 with TRBJ1-2; D not certain. Germline CDR1 reads DFQATT; CDR2 reads SNEGSKA (reference sequence). V lost 5 bases and J lost 4, with 14 bases in between. The CDR3 contains 13 residues.

This clonotype was counted at least ten times. The chain joins TRBV12-3 or TRBV12-4 to TRBJ2-1, with TRBD2 identical over 13 bases. The CDR3 length is 18 residues. The V segment lost 5 bases and the J segment 5 bases; nucleotides outside the gene matches: 12. CDR3 sequence reads: CASSPSTSGRAGNNEQFF. Here the CDR3 DNA reads TGTGCCAGCAGTCCCAGCACTAGCGGGAGGGCCGGAAACAATGAGCAGTTCTTC.

This clonotype turned up a few times. This sequence joins TRBV4-2 and TRBJ2-5; D possibly uses TRBD1 or TRBD2 (6 bases each). The CDR3 has 15 amino acids. V dropped 1 base and J dropped 4 bases, with 13 bases sitting between them. The V gene's germline CDR1 is LGHNA and CDR2 YNFKEQ. DNA for the CDR3: TGTGCCAGCAGCCAAGGACGGGGGCAGGTAGAGACCCAGTACTTC. Its translation is CASSQGRGQVETQYF.

This clonotype was found many times. The gene calls are TRBV12-3 or TRBV12-4 and TRBJ1-5; unclear D gene. The ends were cut back, 4 bases at V and 7 bases at J, with 11 bases in the middle. CDR3 size: 13 residues. The CDR3 is CASSYGALQPQHF. The DNA of the CDR3 is TGTGCCAGCAGTTATGGCGCACTACAGCCCCAGCATTTT.

There are many counts of this clonotype. The chain joins TRBV25-1 to TRBJ2-2; maybe TRBD1 (5 bases). Trimming removed 6 bases from V and 4 bases from J, with 9 bases in between. Germline CDR1 reads MGHDK; CDR2 reads SYGVNS. This CDR3 comprises 13 residues. This CDR3 is CASRQGSTGELFF. CDR3 coding DNA: TGTGCCAGCAGGCAGGGTTCCACCGGGGAGCTGTTTTTT.

Remarks on this clonotype: A much larger clone is a single base away; this may be a read error. The chain links TRBV10-2 to TRBJ2-3; TRBD1 is a possible D gene (6 bases). From germline, CDR1 is WSHSY and CDR2 SAAADI. The CDR3 has 14 amino acids. In DNA form, the CDR3 reads TGCGCCACCAGGGGTCGTTCGGTCACAGATATGCAGTATTTT. It yields the protein CATRGRSVTDMQYF.

On this clonotype itself: One junction end disagrees with the germline gene, perhaps due to a read error. The rearrangement uses TRBV11-3 and TRBJ2-1; 8 bases are shared with TRBD2. The CDR3 sequence is 15 residues long. From germline, CDR1 is SGHNT and CDR2 YENEEA. CDR3 sequence reads: CASSYLPRGGNGQFF. CDR3 nucleotides: TGTGCCAGCAGCTATCTCCCACGGGGGGGAAATGGGCAGTTCTTC.

This clonotype was seen at least ten times. The DNA of the CDR3 is TGTGCCAGCAGCTTAGGGGGCGGGGGAAATGAGCAGTTCTTC. Translating gives CASSLGGGGNEQFF. The V call is TRBV7-2, the J call TRBJ2-1; 7 nucleotides align to TRBD2. Unmatched junction bases numbered 4, after V lost 1 base and J lost 7 bases. The CDR3 runs 14 residues. Germline V gene data show CDR1 as SGHTA and CDR2 as FQGNSA.